These 17 T cell receptor beta chains came from one sample sequenced in a study of cytomegalovirus exposure and HLA in healthy donors. Libraries were prepared by immunoSEQ multiplex PCR; TCRdb keeps only in-frame clonotypes and omits some of them. The repertoire has approximately 160,000 clones, about 88% of them found once; the top ten carry about 3.1%. Material for sequencing was PBMCs. Receptors originate from a woman between 18 and 30 years old in good health and CMV-seropositive.

This clone appeared a single time. V is TRBV7-9 and J is TRBJ2-3, with 11 bases identical to TRBD2. The CDR3 sequence is 16 residues long. The junction had 5 bases not matched to a gene; V was cut back by 2 bases and J by 4 bases. Germline assignment: CDR1 SEHNR and CDR2 FQNEAQ (reference sequence). CDR3: CASSLPLAGGSDTQYF. DNA of the CDR3: TGTGCCAGCAGCTTACCCCTAGCGGGAGGCTCAGATACGCAGTATTTT.

The J gene is TRBJ1-3, the V gene TRBV7-2; TRBD1 matches 7 bases. The CDR3 covers 15 residues. Germline V gene sequence: CDR1 SGHTA, CDR2 FQGNSA. V trimming: 5 bases; J trimming: 4 bases; junction bases outside the gene matches: 8. CDR3 bases: TGTGCCAGCAGCCCACAGGGGAGGAGAGGAAACACCATATATTTT. It translates to CASSPQGRRGNTIYF. Based on the CDR3 plus reference TRBV7-2 and TRBJ1-3, the full variable domain is GAGVSQSPSNKVTEKGKDVELRCDPISGHTALYWYRQSLGQGLEFLIYFQGNSAPDKSGLPSDRFSAERTGGSVSTLTIQRTQQEDSAVYLCASSPQGRRGNTIYFGEGSWLTVV.

CDR3 sequence: CASSYSSGTSTDTQYF. For the CDR3, the DNA is TGTGCCAGCAGTTACTCGAGCGGAACTAGCACAGATACGCAGTATTTT. This sequence joins TRBV6-5 and TRBJ2-3, with TRBD2 as a possible D gene (5 bases). Trimming pared 0 bases from V and 0 bases from J, leaving 10 bases between. Per the germline V gene, CDR1 is MNHEY and CDR2 is SVGAGI. The CDR3 runs to 16 residues.

The chain links TRBV25-1 to TRBJ2-5, with 9 bases matching TRBD2. Germline V gene data show CDR1 as MGHDK and CDR2 as SYGVNS. The J segment lost 5 bases and the V segment lost 1 base, leaving 8 bases of the junction unmatched. The CDR3 is 16 residues long. The CDR3 region has the DNA TGTGCCAGCAGTGAATCGGGACTAGCCCTTCAGGAGACCCAGTACTTC. Its protein is CASSESGLALQETQYF.

The chain carries TRBV14 and TRBJ1-1; 9 bases are a match to TRBD1. Germline CDR1 SGHDN, CDR2 FVKESK. There are 18 residues in the CDR3. The ends lost 1 base at V and 1 base at J; junction bases unmatched: 10. DNA for the CDR3: TGTGCCAGCAGCCAAGTCGAGGGATACAGGGGGCAGAACACTGAAGCTTTCTTT. Encoded protein: CASSQVEGYRGQNTEAFF.

This chain uses TRBV9 with TRBJ2-3; a possible D gene is TRBD2 (6 bases). The CDR3 has 14 amino acids. Trimming pared 0 bases from V and 8 bases from J, leaving 13 bases between. Germline V gene lookup returns CDR1 SGDLS and CDR2 YYNGEE. CDR3 DNA sequence: TGTGCCAGCAGCGTAGAGGCGGGGACCGGTACGCAGTATTTT. It encodes CASSVEAGTGTQYF.

The chain combines TRBV6-6 with TRBJ1-4; the D is unclear. Trimming left V 2 bases short and J 8 bases short, with 9 bases between. This CDR3 spans 13 amino acids. Germline V lookup: CDR1 MNHNY, CDR2 SVGAGI (reference sequence). In nucleotides, the CDR3 is TGTGCCAGCAGTTACCGGAGTCGGGAAAAACTGTTTTTT. Protein product: CASSYRSREKLFF.

This rearrangement joins TRBV20-1 to TRBJ1-2; no clear D gene. The CDR3 is 11 amino acids. CDR1 and CDR2 from the germline V gene are DFQATT and SNEGSKA (reference sequence). Deletions cut 4 bases from V and 6 bases from J, with 9 bases between. The CDR3 DNA reads as TGCAGTGCTAATAGCCCCGATGGCTACACCTTC. Residues: CSANSPDGYTF.

This clone appeared once. The chain combines TRBV6-6 with TRBJ2-7, with 9 positions matching TRBD1. Germline V gene lookup returns CDR1 MNHNY and CDR2 SVGAGI (reference sequence). This CDR3 has 12 amino acids. The J segment lost 6 bases and the V segment lost 4 bases, leaving 1 base of the junction unmatched. The CDR3 DNA follows: TGTGCCAGCAGTTTGGACAGGGGCGAGCAGTACTTC. This translates into CASSLDRGEQYF.

The V call is TRBV6-6, the J call TRBJ2-2; 11 positions agree with TRBD2. This CDR3 spans 14 amino acids. The V and J ends lost 6 bases and 7 bases, in that order; junction bases with no gene match: 4. CDR1 and CDR2 from the germline V gene are MNHNY and SVGAGI (reference sequence). As DNA, the CDR3 is TGTGCCAGCAGACCGGGACTAGCGGTCGGGGAGCTGTTTTTT. It specifies CASRPGLAVGELFF.

J is TRBJ1-3 and V is TRBV6-5; 9 positions agree with TRBD1. CDR1 is MNHEY, CDR2 SVGAGI, per germline. This CDR3 comprises 15 residues. V was clipped by 4 bases and J by 1 base; unmatched bases: 2. The CDR3 bases are TGTGCCAGCAGTTTCGGGACAGGGTCTGGAAACACCATATATTTT. This sequence encodes CASSFGTGSGNTIYF.

The chain employs TRBV6-1 and TRBJ2-1, with TRBD2 matching over 7 bases. This CDR3 is 13 amino acids long. V trimming: 6 bases; J trimming: 11 bases; junction bases outside the gene matches: 10. Germline V CDR1 and CDR2: MNHNS, SASEGT. CDR3: CASRNSGQEKQFF. The CDR3 nucleotides read TGTGCCAGCAGGAATAGCGGGCAAGAGAAGCAGTTCTTC.

The gene calls are TRBV5-8 and TRBJ2-1; 12 nucleotides agree with TRBD2. CDR3 length: 16 amino acids. J was trimmed by 4 bases and V by 4 bases; bases with no gene match: 6. Germline V gene lookup returns CDR1 SGHTS and CDR2 YDEGEE. The CDR3 DNA follows: TGTGCCAGCAGCCTCCGGACTAGCGGGATGTACAATGAGCAGTTCTTC. Protein sequence: CASSLRTSGMYNEQFF. Together with reference TRBV5-8 and TRBJ2-1, the CDR3 gives the full variable domain: EAGVTQSPTHLIKTRGQQATLRCSPISGHTSVYWYQQALGLGLQFLLWYDEGEERNRGNFPPRFSGRQFPNYSSELNVNALELEDSALYLCASSLRTSGMYNEQFFGPGTRLTVL.

The chain employs TRBV4-2 and TRBJ2-7, with 10 bases fitting TRBD2. Germline V gene data show CDR1 as LGHNA and CDR2 as YNFKEQ. CDR3 length: 16 residues. The J segment lost 4 bases and the V segment lost 2 bases, leaving 8 bases of the junction unmatched. Here the CDR3 reads CASSQKGIAGGYEQYF. DNA for the CDR3: TGTGCCAGCAGCCAAAAGGGAATAGCGGGAGGTTACGAGCAGTACTTC.

CDR3 residues: CASSINRGQETQYF. As DNA, the CDR3 is TGTGCCAGTAGTATTAACAGGGGGCAGGAGACCCAGTACTTC. The gene calls are TRBV19 and TRBJ2-5, with 9 bases aligning to TRBD1. After removal of 3 bases from V and 5 bases from J, the junction contained 4 bases not matched to a gene. This CDR3 region has 14 residues. Per germline, CDR1 LNHDA and CDR2 SQIVND (reference sequence).

The genes are TRBV9 and TRBJ2-2; TRBD2 matches at 16 bases. CDR1 is SGDLS and CDR2 is YYNGEE in the germline V gene. The V and J ends lost 2 bases and 4 bases, in that order; junction bases with no gene match: 2. The CDR3 has 17 residues. In DNA, the CDR3 is TGTGCCAGCAGCGTGGGACTAGCGGGAGGGCCCACCGGGGAGCTGTTTTTT. This codes for CASSVGLAGGPTGELFF. The entire variable domain, with the rest obtained from reference TRBV9 and TRBJ2-2, is as follows: DSGVTQTPKHLITATGQRVTLRCSPRSGDLSVYWYQQSLDQGLQFLIQYYNGEERAKGNILERFSAQQFPDLHSELNLSSLELGDSALYFCASSVGLAGGPTGELFFGEGSRLTVL.

The V and J genes are TRBV5-1 and TRBJ2-7; 10 nucleotides line up with TRBD2. The CDR3 has 18 amino acids. From germline, CDR1 is SGHRS and CDR2 YFSETQ. V trimming: 0 bases; J trimming: 3 bases; junction bases outside the gene matches: 12. DNA for the CDR3: TGCGCCAGCAGCTTGGGTTCTCGGCTAGCGGGAGTTTTCTACGAGCAGTACTTC. This sequence encodes CASSLGSRLAGVFYEQYF.